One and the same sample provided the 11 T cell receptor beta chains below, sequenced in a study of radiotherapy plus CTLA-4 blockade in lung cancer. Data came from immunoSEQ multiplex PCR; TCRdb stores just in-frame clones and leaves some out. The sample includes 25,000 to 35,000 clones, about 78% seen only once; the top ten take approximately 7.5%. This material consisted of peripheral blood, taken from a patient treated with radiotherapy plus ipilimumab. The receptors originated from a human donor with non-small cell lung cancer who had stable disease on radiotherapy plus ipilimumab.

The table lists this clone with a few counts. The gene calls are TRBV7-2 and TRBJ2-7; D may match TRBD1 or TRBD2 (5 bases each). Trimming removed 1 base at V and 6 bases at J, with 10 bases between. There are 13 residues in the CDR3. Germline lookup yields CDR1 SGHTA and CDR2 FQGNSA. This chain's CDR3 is CASSLGDGGEQYF. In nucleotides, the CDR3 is TGTGCCAGCAGCTTAGGTGATGGGGGCGAGCAGTACTTC.

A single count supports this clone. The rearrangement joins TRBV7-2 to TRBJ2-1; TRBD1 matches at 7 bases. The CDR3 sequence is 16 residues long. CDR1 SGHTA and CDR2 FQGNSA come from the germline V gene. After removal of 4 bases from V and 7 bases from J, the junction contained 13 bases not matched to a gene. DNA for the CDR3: TGTGCCAGCAGCTCTCCATTGGGCAGGGGGAGTAATGAGCAGTTCTTC. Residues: CASSSPLGRGSNEQFF.

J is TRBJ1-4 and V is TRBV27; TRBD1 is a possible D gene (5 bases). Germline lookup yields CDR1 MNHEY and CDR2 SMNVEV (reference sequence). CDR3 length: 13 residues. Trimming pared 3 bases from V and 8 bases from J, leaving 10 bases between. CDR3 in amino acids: CASSLSGPEKLFF. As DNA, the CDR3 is TGTGCCAGCAGTTTGTCAGGGCCCGAAAAACTGTTTTTT.

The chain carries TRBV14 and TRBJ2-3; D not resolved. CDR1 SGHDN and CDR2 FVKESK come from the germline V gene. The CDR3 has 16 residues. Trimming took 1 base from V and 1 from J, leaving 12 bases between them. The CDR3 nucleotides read TGTGCCAGCAGCCAAGTTTGGGGTAAGGGCACAGATACGCAGTATTTT. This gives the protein CASSQVWGKGTDTQYF.

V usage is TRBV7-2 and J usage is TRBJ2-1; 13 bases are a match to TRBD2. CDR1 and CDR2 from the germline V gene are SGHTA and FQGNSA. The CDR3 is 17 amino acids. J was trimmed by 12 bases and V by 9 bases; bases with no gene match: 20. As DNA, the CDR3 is TGTGCCAGGAACGAGAGAGGGACTAGCGGGACTTTTGGGGGGCAGTTCTTC. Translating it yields CARNERGTSGTFGGQFF. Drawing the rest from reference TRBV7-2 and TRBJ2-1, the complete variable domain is GAGVSQSPSNKVTEKGKDVELRCDPISGHTALYWYRQSLGQGLEFLIYFQGNSAPDKSGLPSDRFSAERTGGSVSTLTIQRTQQEDSAVYLCARNERGTSGTFGGQFFGPGTRLTVL.

The CDR3 DNA is TGTGCCAGCAGTGCCTATCATGAACAAACGAAAGAGACCCAGTACTTC. Its protein is CASSAYHEQTKETQYF. This rearrangement joins TRBV28 to TRBJ2-5; no clear D gene. The V end was cut by 5 bases, the J end by 3 bases, with 19 bases between. This CDR3 is built from 16 residues. CDR1 is MDHEN, CDR2 SYDVKM, per germline.

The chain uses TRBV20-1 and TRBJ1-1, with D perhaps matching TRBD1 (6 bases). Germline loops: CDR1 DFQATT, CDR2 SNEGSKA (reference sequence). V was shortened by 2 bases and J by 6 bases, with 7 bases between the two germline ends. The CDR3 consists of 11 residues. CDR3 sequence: CSARKGAEAFF. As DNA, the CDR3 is TGCAGTGCTAGAAAGGGGGCTGAAGCTTTCTTT.

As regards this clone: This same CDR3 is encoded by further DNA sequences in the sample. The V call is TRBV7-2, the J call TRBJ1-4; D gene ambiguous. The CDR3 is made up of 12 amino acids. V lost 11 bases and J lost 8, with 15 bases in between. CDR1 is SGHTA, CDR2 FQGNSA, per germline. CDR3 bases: TGTGCCGTGGGGAGCCTCCAGGAAAAACTGTTTTTT. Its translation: CAVGSLQEKLFF.

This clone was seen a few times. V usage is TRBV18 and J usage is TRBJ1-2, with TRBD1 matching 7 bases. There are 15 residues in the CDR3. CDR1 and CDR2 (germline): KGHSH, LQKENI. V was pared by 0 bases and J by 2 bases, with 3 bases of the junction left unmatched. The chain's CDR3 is CASSPPTGANYGYTF. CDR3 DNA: TGTGCCAGCTCACCACCAACAGGGGCCAACTATGGCTACACCTTC. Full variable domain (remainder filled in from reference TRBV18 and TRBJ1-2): NAGVMQNPRHLVRRRGQEARLRCSPMKGHSHVYWYRQLPEEGLKFMVYLQKENIIDESGMPKERFSAEFPKEGPSILRIQQVVRGDSAAYFCASSPPTGANYGYTFGSGTRLTVV.

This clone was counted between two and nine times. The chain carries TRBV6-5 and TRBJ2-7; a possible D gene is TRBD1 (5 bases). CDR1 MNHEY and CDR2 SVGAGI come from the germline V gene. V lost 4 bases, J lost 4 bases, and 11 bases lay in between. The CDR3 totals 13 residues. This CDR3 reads CASSWNRQYEQYV. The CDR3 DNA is TGTGCCAGCAGTTGGAACAGGCAGTACGAGCAGTACGTC.

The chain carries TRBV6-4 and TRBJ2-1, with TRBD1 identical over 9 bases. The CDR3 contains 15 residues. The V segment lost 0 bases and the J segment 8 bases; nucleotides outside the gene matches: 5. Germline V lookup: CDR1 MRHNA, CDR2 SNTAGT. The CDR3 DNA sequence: TGTGCCAGCAGTGACTCCGGGACAGGGAGGGATGAGCAGTTCTTC. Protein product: CASSDSGTGRDEQFF.